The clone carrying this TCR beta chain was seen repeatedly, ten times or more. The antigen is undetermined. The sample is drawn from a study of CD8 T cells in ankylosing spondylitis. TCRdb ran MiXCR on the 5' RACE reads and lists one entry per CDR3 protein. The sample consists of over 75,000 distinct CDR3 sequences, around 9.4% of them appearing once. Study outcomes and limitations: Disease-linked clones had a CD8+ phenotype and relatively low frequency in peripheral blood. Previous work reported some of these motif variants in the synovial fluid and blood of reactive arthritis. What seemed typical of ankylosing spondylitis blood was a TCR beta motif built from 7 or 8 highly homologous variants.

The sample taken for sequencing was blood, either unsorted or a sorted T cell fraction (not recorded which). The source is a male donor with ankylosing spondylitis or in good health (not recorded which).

The CDR3, as DNA: TGTGCCAGTGGACAGGGGAATGAGCAGTTCTTC. This translates into CASGQGNEQFF. This chain links TRBV7-3 with TRBJ2-1; 9 nucleotides align to TRBD1. The J segment lost 7 bases and the V segment lost 9 bases, leaving 1 base of the junction unmatched. Germline V CDR1 and CDR2: SGHTA, FQGTGA. The length of the CDR3 is 11 residues. Variable domain in full (rest from reference TRBV7-3 and TRBJ2-1): GAGVSQTPSNKVTEKGKYVELRCDPISGHTALYWYRQSLGQGPEFLIYFQGTGAADDSGLPNDRFFAVRPEGSVSTLKIQRTERGDSAVYLCASGQGNEQFFGPGTRLTVL.